The clone carrying this T cell receptor beta chain was seen many times. The antigen remains undetermined. These data are taken from a study of quantifying T cell responses using KT2 cells. On the study more broadly: Reverse transcription used primers in the TCR alpha and beta constant regions.

KT2, a clone with a known TCR, was spiked into unfractionated PBMC. A range of KT2-to-PBMC ratios was made using fixed PBMC numbers. Each cDNA got a UMI-containing oligo ligated at its 3' end. First-round PCR used roughly 4 cycles and beta primers RC1.1 and RC1.2 covering TRBC1 and TRBC2. TCRdb re-called the UMI-ligation and nested PCR reads through MiXCR, storing one row per CDR3 protein. The table lists fewer than 60,000 distinct CDR3 sequences, around 10% of them singletons, with roughly a tenth in the top ten. General study results and limits: KT2 sequences were detected down to about one KT2 cell per 100,000 PBMC.

This receptor was obtained from a human donor. Sequenced input: PBMCs spiked with cells of the T cell clone KT2.

The CDR3 DNA reads as TGCGCCAGCAGCTCAGGACAGGGTTCGAACACTGAAGCTTTCTTT. Encoded protein: CASSSGQGSNTEAFF. The chain links TRBV5-1 to TRBJ1-1, with 8 bases fitting TRBD1. This CDR3 comprises 15 residues. Trimming removed 3 bases from V and 1 base from J; junction bases left unmatched: 5. The germline CDR1 and CDR2 sequences are SGHRS and YFSETQ. The full variable domain, rest sourced from reference TRBV5-1 and TRBJ1-1, is KAGVTQTPRYLIKTRGQQVTLSCSPISGHRSVSWYQQTPGQGLQFLFEYFSETQRNKGNFPGRFSGRQFSNSRSEMNVSTLELGDSALYLCASSSGQGSNTEAFFGQGTRLTVV.